These 2 T cell receptor beta chains were all obtained from the same sample, sequenced in a study of T-cell memory formation after mild COVID-19. TCRdb called the 5' RACE reads again in MiXCR, with one record for every CDR3 protein. The data contain 260,000 or so distinct CDR3 sequences, 15% to 20% of them seen just once; the ten biggest clones take up 20% to 25%. The specimen was PBMCs or a T cell subset sorted from them (not recorded which). The receptors originated from a man aged 18 to 30 who had mild COVID-19 (a few samples of this study predate the infection). Cell type and time point are not known.

This clonotype was counted only a few times. V is TRBV11-2 and J is TRBJ2-3; 7 bases agree with TRBD2. This CDR3 comprises 17 residues. V gave up 2 bases and J gave up 5 bases; unmatched junction bases: 13. Germline V gene lookup returns CDR1 SGHAT and CDR2 FQNNGV. The CDR3 DNA reads as TGTGCCAGCAGCTTACGAGGCGGGCGGGGGATCCGAGATACGCAGTATTTT. Translating it yields CASSLRGGRGIRDTQYF.

V and J are TRBV5-1 and TRBJ2-1, with 7 bases lining up with TRBD1. This CDR3 is 14 amino acids long. Germline assignment: CDR1 SGHRS and CDR2 YFSETQ. V lost 0 bases to trimming and J lost 9 bases; unmatched junction nucleotides: 6. DNA for the CDR3: TGCGCCAGCAGCTTGGACAGGGGAGCAGGTGAGCAGTTCTTC. Amino acids: CASSLDRGAGEQFF.